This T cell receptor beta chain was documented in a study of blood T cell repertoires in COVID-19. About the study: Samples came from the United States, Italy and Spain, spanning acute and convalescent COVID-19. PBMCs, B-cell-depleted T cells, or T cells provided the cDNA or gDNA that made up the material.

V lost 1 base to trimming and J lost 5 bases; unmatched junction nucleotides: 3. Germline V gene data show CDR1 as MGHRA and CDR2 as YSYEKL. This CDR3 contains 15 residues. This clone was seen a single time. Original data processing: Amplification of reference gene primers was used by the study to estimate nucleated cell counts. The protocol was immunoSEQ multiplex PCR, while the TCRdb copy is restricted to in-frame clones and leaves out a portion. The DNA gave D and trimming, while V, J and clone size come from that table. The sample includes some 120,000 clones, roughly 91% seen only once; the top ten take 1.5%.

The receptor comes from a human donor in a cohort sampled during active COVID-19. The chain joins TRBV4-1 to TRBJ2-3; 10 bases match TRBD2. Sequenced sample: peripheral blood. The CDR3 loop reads CASSQAGLAIDTQYF. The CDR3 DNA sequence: TGCGCCAGCAGCCAAGCGGGACTAGCGATAGATACGCAGTATTTT.